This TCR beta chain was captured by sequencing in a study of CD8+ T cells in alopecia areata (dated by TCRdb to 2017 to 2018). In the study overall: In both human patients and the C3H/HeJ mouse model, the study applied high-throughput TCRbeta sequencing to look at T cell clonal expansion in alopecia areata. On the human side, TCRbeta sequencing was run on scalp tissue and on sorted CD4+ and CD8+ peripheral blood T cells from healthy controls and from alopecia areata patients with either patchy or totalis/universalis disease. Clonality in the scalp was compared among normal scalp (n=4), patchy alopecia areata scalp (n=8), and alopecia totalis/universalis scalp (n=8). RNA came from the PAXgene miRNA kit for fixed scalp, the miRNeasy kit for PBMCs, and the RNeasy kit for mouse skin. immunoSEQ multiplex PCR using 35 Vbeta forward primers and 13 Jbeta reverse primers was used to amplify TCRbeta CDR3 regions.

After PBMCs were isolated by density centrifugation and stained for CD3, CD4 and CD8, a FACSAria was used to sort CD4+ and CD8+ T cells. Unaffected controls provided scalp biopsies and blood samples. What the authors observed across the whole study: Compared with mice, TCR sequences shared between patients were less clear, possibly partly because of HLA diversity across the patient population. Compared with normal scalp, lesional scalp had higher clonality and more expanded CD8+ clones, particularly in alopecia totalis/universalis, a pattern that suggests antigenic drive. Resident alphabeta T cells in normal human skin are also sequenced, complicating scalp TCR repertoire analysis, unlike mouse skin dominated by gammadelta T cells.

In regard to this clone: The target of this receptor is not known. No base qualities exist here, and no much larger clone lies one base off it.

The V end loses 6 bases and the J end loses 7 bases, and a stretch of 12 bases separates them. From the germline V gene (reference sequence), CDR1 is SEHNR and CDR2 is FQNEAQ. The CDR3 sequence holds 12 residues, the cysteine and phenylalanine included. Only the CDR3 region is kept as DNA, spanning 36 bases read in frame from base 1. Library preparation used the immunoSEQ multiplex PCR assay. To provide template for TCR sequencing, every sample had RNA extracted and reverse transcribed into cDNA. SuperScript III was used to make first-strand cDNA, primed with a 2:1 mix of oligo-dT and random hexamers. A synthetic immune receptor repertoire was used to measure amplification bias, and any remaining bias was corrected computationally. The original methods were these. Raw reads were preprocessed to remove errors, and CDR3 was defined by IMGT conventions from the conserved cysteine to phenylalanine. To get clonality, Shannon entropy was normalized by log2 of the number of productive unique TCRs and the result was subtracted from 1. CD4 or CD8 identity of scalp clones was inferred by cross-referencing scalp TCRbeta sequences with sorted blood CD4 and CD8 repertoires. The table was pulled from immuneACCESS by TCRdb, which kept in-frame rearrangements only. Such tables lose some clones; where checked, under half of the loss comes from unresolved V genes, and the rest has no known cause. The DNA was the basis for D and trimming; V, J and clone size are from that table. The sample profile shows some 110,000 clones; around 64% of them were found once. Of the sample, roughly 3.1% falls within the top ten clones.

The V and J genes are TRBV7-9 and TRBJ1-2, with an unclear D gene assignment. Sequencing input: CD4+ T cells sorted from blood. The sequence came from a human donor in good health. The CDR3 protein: CASRLGALGYTF. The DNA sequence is TGTGCCAGCAGGCTCGGAGCCCTTGGCTACACCTTC.